The rows below give T cell receptor beta chains drawn from one sample of a study of OX40 agonist ivuxolimab in advanced cancers. This table comes from immunoSEQ multiplex PCR, and its TCRdb copy is limited to in-frame clones, with some not included. This sample has about 48,000 clones, with over 80% found just once. This specimen was CD4+ or CD8+ T cells sorted from blood, taken in a trial of the OX40 agonist ivuxolimab. The receptors derive from an adult with an advanced solid tumor such as melanoma, head and neck, liver or kidney cancer. CDR3s leave out the opening cysteine and the closing phenylalanine or tryptophan. Each record gives: V gene, clone size, J gene, D gene, CDR3 protein. The D gene is left open where the match is weak. For some rows the clone size is stated as once, few or many, or as a class when expanded; others skip it.

v_gene: TRBV4-2; abundance: NA; j_gene: TRBJ1-4; d_gene: NA; CDR3aa: ASSQDRAGRGKLF
v_gene: TRBV5-1; abundance: NA; j_gene: TRBJ1-1; d_gene: TRBD1; CDR3aa: ASSLQGANTEAF
v_gene: TRBV18; abundance: few; j_gene: TRBJ1-4; d_gene: NA; CDR3aa: ASSPSGNEKLF
v_gene: TRBV14; abundance: NA; j_gene: TRBJ2-2; d_gene: NA; CDR3aa: ASSRGSANTGELF
v_gene: TRBV29-1; abundance: NA; j_gene: TRBJ2-1; d_gene: NA; CDR3aa: SVDPVGYNEQF
v_gene: TRBV7-2; abundance: NA; j_gene: TRBJ1-1; d_gene: TRBD1; CDR3aa: ASSSIGTGGTEAF
v_gene: TRBV5-4; abundance: NA; j_gene: TRBJ2-3; d_gene: NA; CDR3aa: ASSTPRADTQY
v_gene: TRBV27; abundance: NA; j_gene: TRBJ2-1; d_gene: TRBD1; CDR3aa: ASRIRTGGSYNEQF
v_gene: TRBV11-3; abundance: NA; j_gene: TRBJ1-1; d_gene: NA; CDR3aa: ASSRTGITEAF
v_gene: TRBV18; abundance: NA; j_gene: TRBJ1-5; d_gene: NA; CDR3aa: ASSPLAEHSNQPQH
v_gene: TRBV6-5; abundance: NA; j_gene: TRBJ1-3; d_gene: TRBD1; CDR3aa: ASRTGDVTGNTIY
v_gene: TRBV7-2; abundance: NA; j_gene: TRBJ2-7; d_gene: TRBD2; CDR3aa: ASSFSGGSSYEQY
v_gene: TRBV7-2; abundance: NA; j_gene: TRBJ2-7; d_gene: TRBD2; CDR3aa: ASTSPSGGDEQY
v_gene: TRBV18; abundance: NA; j_gene: TRBJ2-1; d_gene: NA; CDR3aa: ASSPTVYNEQF
v_gene: TRBV5-5; abundance: NA; j_gene: TRBJ2-5; d_gene: NA; CDR3aa: ASSLEETQY
v_gene: TRBV5-1; abundance: NA; j_gene: TRBJ2-3; d_gene: NA; CDR3aa: ASSLVLQGTQY
v_gene: TRBV7-2; abundance: NA; j_gene: TRBJ2-5; d_gene: NA; CDR3aa: ASSPSLGRETQY
v_gene: TRBV5-5; abundance: few; j_gene: TRBJ1-4; d_gene: TRBD1; CDR3aa: ASSLGPTGGTATNEKLF
v_gene: TRBV6-5; abundance: NA; j_gene: TRBJ1-2; d_gene: NA; CDR3aa: ATTESFNYGYT
v_gene: TRBV14; abundance: once; j_gene: TRBJ2-1; d_gene: TRBD1; CDR3aa: ASSQGTGNRGEQF
v_gene: TRBV7-8; abundance: once; j_gene: TRBJ2-5; d_gene: NA; CDR3aa: ASGLRGQSPGQY
v_gene: TRBV2; abundance: NA; j_gene: TRBJ1-6; d_gene: NA; CDR3aa: ASSERWQESPLH
v_gene: TRBV5-1; abundance: NA; j_gene: TRBJ2-7; d_gene: NA; CDR3aa: ASSLALAYEQY
v_gene: TRBV5-4; abundance: NA; j_gene: TRBJ2-7; d_gene: TRBD1; CDR3aa: ASSRQGTYEQY
v_gene: TRBV15; abundance: NA; j_gene: TRBJ2-4; d_gene: NA; CDR3aa: ATSRERGKNIQY
v_gene: TRBV7-3; abundance: NA; j_gene: TRBJ2-1; d_gene: TRBD2; CDR3aa: ASSARGGGTNEQF
v_gene: TRBV5-1; abundance: once; j_gene: TRBJ2-2; d_gene: TRBD1; CDR3aa: ASSSRTGHTGELF
v_gene: TRBV10-3; abundance: NA; j_gene: TRBJ2-3; d_gene: TRBD2; CDR3aa: AISRLAGAGADTQY
v_gene: TRBV6-1; abundance: NA; j_gene: TRBJ2-7; d_gene: TRBD1; CDR3aa: ASSDADRGFHEQY
v_gene: TRBV25-1; abundance: once; j_gene: TRBJ2-7; d_gene: NA; CDR3aa: ASSEAGRSYEQY
v_gene: TRBV18; abundance: NA; j_gene: TRBJ1-1; d_gene: NA; CDR3aa: ASSPRRGGDTEAF
v_gene: TRBV2; abundance: NA; j_gene: TRBJ2-7; d_gene: NA; CDR3aa: ASSSSDKLYEQY
v_gene: TRBV18; abundance: NA; j_gene: TRBJ2-1; d_gene: TRBD2; CDR3aa: ASSPLAGGPSYNEQF
v_gene: TRBV6-5; abundance: once; j_gene: NA; d_gene: TRBD1; CDR3aa: ASSQDSGGLFEQY
v_gene: TRBV5-1; abundance: NA; j_gene: TRBJ2-5; d_gene: NA; CDR3aa: ASSLAETQY
v_gene: TRBV7-2; abundance: NA; j_gene: TRBJ1-1; d_gene: NA; CDR3aa: ASSSLGGNTEAF
v_gene: TRBV11-2; abundance: few; j_gene: TRBJ1-2; d_gene: NA; CDR3aa: ASSPFGGLYGYT
v_gene: TRBV7-2; abundance: NA; j_gene: TRBJ1-2; d_gene: NA; CDR3aa: ASSLKGAYYGYT
v_gene: TRBV6-5; abundance: NA; j_gene: TRBJ2-7; d_gene: NA; CDR3aa: ASSLGPEQY
v_gene: TRBV5-1; abundance: NA; j_gene: TRBJ2-1; d_gene: TRBD2; CDR3aa: ASRLGLASFNEQF
v_gene: TRBV5-8; abundance: once; j_gene: TRBJ2-7; d_gene: NA; CDR3aa: ASSLDRQY
v_gene: TRBV7-8; abundance: NA; j_gene: TRBJ1-5; d_gene: NA; CDR3aa: ASSRSGDTNQPQH
v_gene: TRBV2; abundance: NA; j_gene: TRBJ1-2; d_gene: TRBD1; CDR3aa: ASRQTGVGTAYGYT
v_gene: TRBV7-2; abundance: NA; j_gene: TRBJ2-5; d_gene: TRBD2; CDR3aa: ASSSRLAGLQETQY
v_gene: TRBV6-4; abundance: NA; j_gene: TRBJ2-2; d_gene: NA; CDR3aa: ASSKLANTGELF
v_gene: TRBV29-1; abundance: NA; j_gene: TRBJ1-1; d_gene: NA; CDR3aa: SVAAVTEAF
v_gene: TRBV29-1; abundance: NA; j_gene: TRBJ2-7; d_gene: NA; CDR3aa: SVPPTVIRVYEQY
v_gene: TRBV5-1; abundance: NA; j_gene: TRBJ1-3; d_gene: NA; CDR3aa: ASSSGHLSGNTIY
v_gene: TRBV5-4; abundance: NA; j_gene: TRBJ1-5; d_gene: NA; CDR3aa: ASSSGSEHPDQPQH